The clone carrying this T cell receptor (beta chain) was detected a few times. Documented treatment: oral pan-JAK inhibitor, 5-10 mg twice daily. Extraction of RNA preceded its reverse transcription into cDNA, which served as the sequencing template. Method: immunoSEQ multiplex PCR; TCRdb's copy keeps in-frame clones and lacks some. The sample includes about 190,000 clones, roughly 60% of them seen just once. This record comes from a study of CD8+ T cells in alopecia areata. In the study overall: Severity was scored as percentage of affected scalp area in treated patients.

CDR1 is SGHVS and CDR2 is FQNEAQ in the germline V gene. The CDR3 has 15 residues. The ends lost 7 bases at V and 2 bases at J; junction bases unmatched: 5. V gene TRBV7-8 combines with J gene TRBJ2-7, with 13 bases lining up with TRBD2. This receptor was taken from a human donor with alopecia areata. This specimen was CD4+ T cells sorted from blood, taken at week 24, from a patient treated with tofacitinib. CDR3 sequence: CASKLGLAGAYEQYF. In DNA form, the CDR3 reads TGTGCCAGCAAATTAGGACTAGCGGGGGCCTACGAGCAGTACTTC.